Shown below are 20 T cell receptor beta chains from a single sample sequenced in a study of T cell responses to AZD1222 COVID-19 vaccine. Data came from immunoSEQ multiplex PCR; TCRdb stores just in-frame clones and leaves some out. The sample carries 150,000 to 200,000 clones, 94% recorded once. Sequencing used peripheral blood, obtained on day 0 of AZD1222 vaccination. Receptor source: an adult in good health.

The CDR3 reads CASSLLDYGYTF. The CDR3 coding sequence is TGTGCCAGCAGTTTATTGGACTATGGCTACACCTTC. V usage is TRBV12-3 or TRBV12-4 and J usage is TRBJ1-2; D is uncertain. Trimming removed 2 bases from V and 3 bases from J, with 4 bases in between. This CDR3 has 12 amino acids.

The chain employs TRBV5-4 and TRBJ1-1, with D possibly being TRBD1 (5 bases). Trimming took 3 bases from V and 1 from J, leaving 7 bases between them. The CDR3 is 13 residues long. Germline V gene sequence: CDR1 SGHNT, CDR2 YYREEE (reference sequence). The CDR3 DNA reads as TGTGCCAGCAGCTCTACAGGGAACACTGAAGCTTTCTTT. It encodes CASSSTGNTEAFF.

V usage is TRBV5-1 and J usage is TRBJ2-7; TRBD2 might be the D (6 bases). The germline V gene encodes CDR1 SGHRS and CDR2 YFSETQ. The V gene lost 2 bases and the J gene lost 2 bases, with 14 bases spanning the gap. The CDR3 is 15 amino acids. In DNA form, the CDR3 reads TGCGCCAGCAGCTTTGATGCGGGAAGCACCTACGAGCAGTACTTC. As protein: CASSFDAGSTYEQYF.

The V and J genes are TRBV5-1 and TRBJ1-5; no clear D gene. Between the trimmed V and J ends, which lost 0 bases and 3 bases, there was a span of 10 bases. This CDR3 has 15 residues. CDR1 and CDR2 from the germline V gene are SGHRS and YFSETQ. DNA for the CDR3: TGCGCCAGCAGCTTGGCTGGGTCTCCCAATCAGCCCCAGCATTTT. Translated, it gives CASSLAGSPNQPQHF.

The genes are TRBV15 and TRBJ2-2; possibly TRBD2 for D (6 bases). Trimming left V 1 base short and J 3 bases short, with 18 bases between. This CDR3 region has 18 residues. Germline V CDR1 and CDR2: LNHNV, YYDKDF (reference sequence). The DNA for the CDR3 is TGTGCCACCAGCAGAGGCCCAACGGAGGGGATTCACACCGGGGAGCTGTTTTTT. As protein: CATSRGPTEGIHTGELFF.

The rearrangement joins TRBV9 to TRBJ1-4; no definite D call. Trimming pared 4 bases from V and 7 bases from J, leaving 17 bases between. CDR1 is SGDLS, CDR2 YYNGEE, per germline. The CDR3 has 15 residues. The CDR3 is CASSPAGGGREKLFF. The CDR3 DNA follows: TGTGCCAGCAGCCCCGCGGGAGGCGGGCGTGAAAAACTGTTTTTT.

V and J are TRBV19 and TRBJ1-1, with D unresolved. The germline CDR1 and CDR2 sequences are LNHDA and SQIVND (reference sequence). The CDR3 is 13 residues long. V was shortened by 7 bases and J by 5 bases, with 14 bases between the two germline ends. CDR3 nucleotide sequence: TGTGCCAGTACTCTAGCCTCGGGGACTGAAGCTTTCTTT. Amino acid sequence: CASTLASGTEAFF.

The chain combines TRBV5-1 with TRBJ2-6; D is perhaps TRBD2 (5 bases). The germline gives CDR1 SGHRS, CDR2 YFSETQ. The CDR3 is 15 amino acids. V was clipped by 5 bases and J by 0 bases, with 9 bases between them. The CDR3: CASRAEFSGANVLTF. The CDR3 bases are TGCGCCAGCAGAGCGGAGTTCTCTGGGGCCAACGTCCTGACTTTC.

This chain joins TRBV6-5 and TRBJ2-5, with a tentative D call TRBD2 (5 bases). Trimming stripped 6 bases from V and 5 bases from J, with 13 bases between. The CDR3 extends over 13 amino acids. The germline V gene encodes CDR1 MNHEY and CDR2 SVGAGI. The DNA of the CDR3 is TGTGCCAGCAGGACACTAGGCCGCGAGACCCAGTACTTC. The encoded protein is CASRTLGRETQYF.

As for this clone: This CDR3 is also generated by other DNA sequences in the sample. This chain uses TRBV3-1 (or the pseudogene TRBV3-2) with TRBJ2-7; D unresolved. The length of the CDR3 is 11 residues. Looked up from germline, CDR1 is LGHDT and CDR2 is YNNKEL (reference sequence). Trimming shortened V by 1 base and J by 5 bases, and 3 bases separated the two germline ends. CDR3 region: CASSQVDEQYF. The CDR3 DNA reads TGTGCCAGCAGCCAAGTAGACGAGCAGTACTTC.

V gene TRBV19 combines with J gene TRBJ1-1; D might be TRBD1 (5 bases). Germline CDR1 LNHDA, CDR2 SQIVND (reference sequence). This CDR3 contains 12 residues. Deletions cut 8 bases from V and 5 bases from J, with 12 bases between. CDR3 in amino acids: CASGGGVTEAFF. The CDR3 coding sequence is TGTGCCAGTGGGGGAGGGGTTACTGAAGCTTTCTTT.

Concerning this clone itself: The same CDR3 is also encoded by other DNA sequences in this sample. The chain employs TRBV30 and TRBJ1-1; D not resolved. V was clipped by 0 bases and J by 2 bases, with 4 bases between them. Germline V gives CDR1 GTSNPN, CDR2 SVGIG (reference sequence). The CDR3 is made up of 12 amino acids. Here the CDR3 reads CAWSVGNTEAFF. Written as DNA, the CDR3 is TGTGCCTGGAGTGTAGGAAACACTGAAGCTTTCTTT.

This clone was seen only once. The rearrangement uses TRBV18 and TRBJ1-2, with unresolved D. V was shortened by 3 bases and J by 0 bases, with 14 bases between the two germline ends. The CDR3 has 16 residues. Germline V CDR1 and CDR2: KGHSH, LQKENI. The CDR3 loop reads CASSPGRVNTNYGYTF. CDR3 DNA sequence: TGTGCCAGCTCACCTGGGCGGGTGAATACTAACTATGGCTACACCTTC.

This chain links TRBV11-2 with TRBJ1-5; D gene uncertain. This CDR3 has 13 residues. CDR1 and CDR2 (germline): SGHAT, FQNNGV. The V end was cut by 0 bases, the J end by 6 bases, with 6 bases between. Here the CDR3 DNA reads TGTGCCAGCAGCTTAGAGAAGGGTCAGCCCCAGCATTTT. This encodes CASSLEKGQPQHF.

The chain combines TRBV3-1 (or the pseudogene TRBV3-2) with TRBJ1-2; a weak D match, TRBD1 (5 bases). This CDR3 is built from 14 residues. Germline CDR1 LGHDT, CDR2 YNNKEL (reference sequence). V lost 6 bases and J 6 bases, leaving 17 bases between the germline ends. The CDR3: CASSPASYRNGYTF. CDR3 bases: TGTGCCAGCAGTCCGGCGTCCTACAGGAATGGCTACACCTTC.

The J gene is TRBJ1-6, the V gene TRBV27, with D unclear. Trimming pared 5 bases from V and 6 bases from J, leaving 5 bases between. Per germline, CDR1 MNHEY and CDR2 SMNVEV (reference sequence). CDR3 length: 12 amino acids. The CDR3 reads CASSLTNSPLHF. The CDR3 DNA follows: TGTGCCAGCAGTCTTACTAATTCACCCCTCCACTTT.

The chain joins TRBV6-5 to TRBJ1-1; TRBD1 matches 8 bases. The ends lost 4 bases at V and 5 bases at J; junction bases unmatched: 12. Looked up from germline, CDR1 is MNHEY and CDR2 is SVGAGI. The length of the CDR3 is 16 residues. CDR3 protein: CASSSTAGYRGTEAFF. CDR3 coding DNA: TGTGCCAGCAGTTCAACGGCCGGATACAGGGGGACTGAAGCTTTCTTT.

The chain has TRBV4-1 and TRBJ2-5, with D hard to call. The CDR3 has 13 residues. The V end lost 1 base, the J end lost 1 base, and 4 bases lay between the germline ends. Germline lookup yields CDR1 MGHRA and CDR2 YSYEKL. DNA for the CDR3: TGCGCCAGCAGCCAAGCGACCCAAGAGACCCAGTACTTC. The encoded protein is CASSQATQETQYF.

The gene calls are TRBV19 and TRBJ1-1; 8 bases match TRBD1. Germline V CDR1 and CDR2: LNHDA, SQIVND (reference sequence). With 6 bases clipped from V and 6 bases from J, the junction kept 9 bases outside the gene matches. This CDR3 is built from 14 residues. The CDR3 sequence: CASSTQGGVAEAFF. DNA of the CDR3: TGTGCCAGTAGCACACAGGGGGGTGTGGCTGAAGCTTTCTTT.

V is TRBV5-1 and J is TRBJ1-6; 9 bases fit TRBD1. CDR3 length: 16 residues. J gave up 6 bases and V 4 bases, and 8 bases lay outside the gene matches. Germline assignment: CDR1 SGHRS and CDR2 YFSETQ. For the CDR3, the DNA is TGCGCCAGCAGCGTTATACCGGGACAGGGTAATTCACCCCTCCACTTT. Amino acid sequence: CASSVIPGQGNSPLHF.